Shown below are 19 T cell receptor beta chains from a single sample sequenced in a study of cytomegalovirus exposure and HLA in healthy donors. Profiling relied on immunoSEQ multiplex PCR, and the TCRdb table lists in-frame clones only, not all of them. This table has 200,000 to 250,000 clones, approximately 80% appearing once. Specimen: PBMCs. The receptors shown here come from a woman aged 25 to 39 in good health and CMV-seropositive.

This chain uses TRBV6-5 with TRBJ1-1, with 8 bases aligning to TRBD1. The CDR3 is 14 amino acids. Germline loops: CDR1 MNHEY, CDR2 SVGAGI. V was pared by 2 bases and J by 3 bases, with 2 bases of the junction left unmatched. CDR3 nucleotides: TGTGCCAGCAGTTACGTACAGGGGGACACTGAAGCTTTCTTT. Its protein is CASSYVQGDTEAFF.

The chain uses TRBV5-1 and TRBJ2-7, with 7 bases fitting TRBD1. Germline V gene data show CDR1 as SGHRS and CDR2 as YFSETQ. The CDR3 is made up of 15 amino acids. Unmatched junction bases numbered 8, after V lost 4 bases and J lost 1 base. The CDR3 DNA is TGCGCCAGCAGCCCCAACGGACAGGTATCCTACGAGCAGTACTTC. Its protein product is CASSPNGQVSYEQYF.

V gene TRBV6-1 combines with J gene TRBJ2-2; no clear D gene. Germline lookup yields CDR1 MNHNS and CDR2 SASEGT. Trimming cost V 2 bases and J 6 bases, with 13 bases left between them. There are 15 residues in the CDR3. The CDR3 sequence is CASSETSGRAGELFF. In nucleotides, the CDR3 is TGTGCCAGCAGTGAAACAAGTGGGCGAGCCGGGGAGCTGTTTTTT.

CDR3 nucleotide sequence: TGCGCCAGCAGCCAAGAGGGGAGCGGGTACAATGAGCAGTTCTTC. Translating it yields CASSQEGSGYNEQFF. The chain carries TRBV4-3 and TRBJ2-1, with D possibly TRBD2 on 6 matching bases. CDR3 length: 15 amino acids. From germline, CDR1 is LGHNA and CDR2 YSLEER. Trimming stripped 0 bases from V and 4 bases from J, with 10 bases between.

The rearrangement joins TRBV9 to TRBJ2-5; D possibly corresponds to TRBD2 (6 bases). The V gene lost 4 bases and the J gene lost 14 bases, with 18 bases spanning the gap. Germline V gives CDR1 SGDLS, CDR2 YYNGEE. The length of the CDR3 is 12 residues. CDR3 DNA sequence: TGTGCCAGCAGCTCAAGCCAGGGACTTTTATACTTC. This translates into CASSSSQGLLYF. The full variable domain, in which reference TRBV9 and TRBJ2-5 provide the parts outside the CDR3, is DSGVTQTPKHLITATGQRVTLRCSPRSGDLSVYWYQQSLDQGLQFLIQYYNGEERAKGNILERFSAQQFPDLHSELNLSSLELGDSALYFCASSSSQGLLYFGPGTRLLVL.

The chain links TRBV6-6 to TRBJ1-5, with a possible D match to TRBD1 (6 bases). The CDR3 has 14 residues. The V gene's germline CDR1 is MNHNY and CDR2 SVGAGI (reference sequence). V was clipped by 2 bases and J by 5 bases, with 10 bases between them. CDR3 sequence reads: CASSYVAGDQPQHF. The CDR3 DNA reads as TGTGCCAGCAGTTACGTGGCAGGGGATCAGCCCCAGCATTTT.

This clone was seen only a few times. The chain is built from TRBV6-5 and TRBJ1-1; 7 bases fit TRBD1. CDR1 and CDR2 (germline): MNHEY, SVGAGI. This CDR3 is 14 amino acids long. V lost 6 bases, J lost 6 bases, and 10 bases stayed unmatched. The CDR3 DNA reads TGTGCCAGCAGGGGACAGCAGGCATTCGCTGAAGCTTTCTTT. Translation: CASRGQQAFAEAFF.

The chain employs TRBV6-1 and TRBJ1-2; 7 nucleotides agree with TRBD1. CDR1 MNHNS and CDR2 SASEGT come from the germline V gene. CDR3 length: 15 residues. V trimming: 6 bases; J trimming: 2 bases; junction bases outside the gene matches: 9. CDR3 sequence: CASSKGGGGNYGYTF. CDR3 nucleotides: TGTGCCAGCAGCAAGGGAGGGGGCGGAAACTATGGCTACACCTTC.

The CDR3 is CASGLGLAGGPYNEQFF. The CDR3, as DNA: TGTGCTAGTGGTTTGGGACTAGCGGGAGGACCCTACAATGAGCAGTTCTTC. This rearrangement joins TRBV12-5 to TRBJ2-1; TRBD2 agrees at 13 bases. This CDR3 comprises 17 residues. Germline-derived CDR1 and CDR2 are LGHNT and FRNRAP. The V gene end was trimmed by 1 base and the J gene end by 2 bases; junction bases not matched to a gene: 2.

The chain employs TRBV9 and TRBJ2-3; a possible D gene is TRBD2 (5 bases). This CDR3 is built from 13 residues. Between the trimmed V and J ends, which lost 0 bases and 7 bases, there was a span of 9 bases. CDR1 and CDR2 (germline): SGDLS, YYNGEE. The CDR3 sequence: CASSVAPGNTQYF. DNA of the CDR3: TGTGCCAGCAGCGTAGCACCGGGGAATACGCAGTATTTT. Drawing the rest from reference TRBV9 and TRBJ2-3, the complete variable domain is DSGVTQTPKHLITATGQRVTLRCSPRSGDLSVYWYQQSLDQGLQFLIQYYNGEERAKGNILERFSAQQFPDLHSELNLSSLELGDSALYFCASSVAPGNTQYFGPGTRLTVL.

The CDR3 DNA follows: TGTGCCAGCAAGCAAAGAGCGGGAGAAGAGACCCAGTACTTC. This translates into CASKQRAGEETQYF. The V gene is TRBV2, the J gene TRBJ2-5, with TRBD2 identical over 8 bases. J was trimmed by 3 bases and V by 7 bases; bases with no gene match: 7. CDR3 size: 14 residues. Germline lookup yields CDR1 SNHLY and CDR2 FYNNEI.

The V and J genes are TRBV7-6 and TRBJ2-2, with D tentatively TRBD2 (6 bases). The V gene's germline CDR1 is SGHVS and CDR2 FNYEAQ. This CDR3 has 17 amino acids. The V end lost 5 bases, the J end lost 0 bases, and 16 bases lay between the germline ends. The CDR3 sequence: CASSPGPAGPNTGELFF. The CDR3, as DNA: TGTGCCAGCAGCCCAGGGCCTGCGGGGCCGAACACCGGGGAGCTGTTTTTT.

This clone occurred many times. The chain recombines TRBV6-1 with TRBJ2-7; weak D call: TRBD1 (6 bases). The CDR3 contains 12 residues. Germline values: CDR1 MNHNS, CDR2 SASEGT. The ends were cut back, 10 bases at V and 2 bases at J, with 12 bases in the middle. Written as DNA, the CDR3 is TGTGCCATTCAGGGGTCTACCTACGAGCAGTACTTC. Protein sequence: CAIQGSTYEQYF.

The gene calls are TRBV9 and TRBJ2-1; 7 nucleotides agree with TRBD2. V shed 5 bases, J shed 4 bases, and the junction held 12 bases outside the gene matches. Germline values: CDR1 SGDLS, CDR2 YYNGEE. This CDR3 has 16 residues. This CDR3 reads CASSVPGGSVYNEQFF. In nucleotides, the CDR3 is TGTGCCAGCAGTGTCCCCGGGGGGTCGGTTTACAATGAGCAGTTCTTC.

This clone showed up just once. The gene calls are TRBV27 and TRBJ2-7, with D perhaps TRBD2 (5 bases). The CDR3 totals 14 residues. The germline V gene encodes CDR1 MNHEY and CDR2 SMNVEV (reference sequence). The V gene lost 0 bases and the J gene lost 5 bases, with 11 bases spanning the gap. CDR3 region: CASSLSKSGNEQYF. In DNA, the CDR3 is TGTGCCAGCAGTTTATCGAAGAGCGGAAACGAGCAGTACTTC.

V is TRBV29-1 and J is TRBJ2-7, with 9 bases aligning to TRBD1. V lost 8 bases, J lost 1 base, and 9 bases stayed unmatched. Germline CDR1 reads SQVTM; CDR2 reads ANQGSEA. The CDR3 is 14 amino acids. The CDR3 nucleotides are TGCAGCATTTTGGACAGGGGTAAATCCTACGAGCAGTACTTC. Translation: CSILDRGKSYEQYF.

The chain uses TRBV28 and TRBJ2-3, with no clear D. The CDR3 sequence is 13 residues long. Germline assignment: CDR1 MDHEN and CDR2 SYDVKM. Between the trimmed V and J ends, which lost 5 bases and 6 bases, there was a span of 12 bases. The DNA of the CDR3 is TGTGCCAGCAGTAAGAAATACCACGATACGCAGTATTTT. Its protein is CASSKKYHDTQYF.

The chain links TRBV28 to TRBJ2-7; 11 bases agree with TRBD2. This CDR3 comprises 14 residues. CDR1 and CDR2 from the germline V gene are MDHEN and SYDVKM. Unmatched junction bases numbered 6, after V lost 6 bases and J lost 5 bases. For the CDR3, the DNA is TGTGCCAGCAGGCGCACTAGCGGGAGTCACGAGCAGTACTTC. The encoded protein is CASRRTSGSHEQYF.

This clone was recorded only once. The CDR3 DNA reads as TGCGCCAGCAGCTTGGAGCGACGGAGCTCTAACTATGGCTACACCTTC. It yields the protein CASSLERRSSNYGYTF. V usage is TRBV5-1 and J usage is TRBJ1-2; D is undetermined. The V gene's germline CDR1 is SGHRS and CDR2 YFSETQ. The CDR3 consists of 16 residues. V dropped 0 bases and J dropped 0 bases, with 12 bases sitting between them.